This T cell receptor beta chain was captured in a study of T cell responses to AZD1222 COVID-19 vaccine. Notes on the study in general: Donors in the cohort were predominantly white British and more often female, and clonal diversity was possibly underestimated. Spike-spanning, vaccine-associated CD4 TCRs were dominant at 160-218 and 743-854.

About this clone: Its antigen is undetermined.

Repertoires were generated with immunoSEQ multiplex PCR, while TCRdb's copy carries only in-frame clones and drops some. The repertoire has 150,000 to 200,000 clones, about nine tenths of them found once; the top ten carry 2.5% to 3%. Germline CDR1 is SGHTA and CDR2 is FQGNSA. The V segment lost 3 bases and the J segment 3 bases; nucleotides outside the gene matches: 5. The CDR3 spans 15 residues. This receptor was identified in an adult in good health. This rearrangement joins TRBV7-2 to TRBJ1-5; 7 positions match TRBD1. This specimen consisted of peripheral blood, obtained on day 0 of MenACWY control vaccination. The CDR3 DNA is TGTGCCAGCAGCTTTTACAGGGGAGACAATCAGCCCCAGCATTTT. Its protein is CASSFYRGDNQPQHF.